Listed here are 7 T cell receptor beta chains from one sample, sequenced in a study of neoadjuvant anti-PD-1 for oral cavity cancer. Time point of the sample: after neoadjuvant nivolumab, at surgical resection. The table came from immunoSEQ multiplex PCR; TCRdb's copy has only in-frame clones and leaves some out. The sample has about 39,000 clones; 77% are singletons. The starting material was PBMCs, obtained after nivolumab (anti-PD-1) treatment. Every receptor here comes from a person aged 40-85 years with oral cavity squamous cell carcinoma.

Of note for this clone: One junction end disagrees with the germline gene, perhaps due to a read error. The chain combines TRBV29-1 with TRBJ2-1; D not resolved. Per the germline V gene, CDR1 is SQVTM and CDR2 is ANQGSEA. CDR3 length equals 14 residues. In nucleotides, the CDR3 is TGCAGCGTTGACCGTAGCTGGGTGAACAATGAGCGGTTCTTC. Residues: CSVDRSWVNNERFF.

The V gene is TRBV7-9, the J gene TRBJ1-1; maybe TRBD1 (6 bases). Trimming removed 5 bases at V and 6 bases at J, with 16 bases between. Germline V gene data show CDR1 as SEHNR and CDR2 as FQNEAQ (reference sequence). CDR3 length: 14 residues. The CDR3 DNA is TGTGCCAGCAGCGTACAGGGTCCGGGGGCTGAAGCTTTCTTT. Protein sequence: CASSVQGPGAEAFF.

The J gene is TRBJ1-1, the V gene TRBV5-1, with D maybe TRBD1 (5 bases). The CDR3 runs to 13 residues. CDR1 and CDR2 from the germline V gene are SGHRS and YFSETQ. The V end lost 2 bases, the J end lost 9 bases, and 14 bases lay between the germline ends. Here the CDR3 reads CASSLWGTKQAFF. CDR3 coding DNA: TGCGCCAGCAGCTTATGGGGGACCAAACAAGCTTTCTTT.

The CDR3 sequence: CASRQSNTGELFF. DNA of the CDR3: TGTGCCAGCAGACAATCGAACACCGGGGAGCTGTTTTTT. V usage is TRBV6-4 and J usage is TRBJ2-2; the D is unclear. The germline CDR1 and CDR2 sequences are MRHNA and SNTAGT. Trimming took off 6 bases at V and 0 bases at J, with 5 bases between the two ends. The CDR3 length is 13 residues.

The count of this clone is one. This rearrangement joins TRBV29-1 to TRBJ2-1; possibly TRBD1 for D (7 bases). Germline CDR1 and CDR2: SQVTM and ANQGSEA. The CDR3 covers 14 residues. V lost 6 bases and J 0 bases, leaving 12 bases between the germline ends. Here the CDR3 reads CSVAGQNSYNEQFF. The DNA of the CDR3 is TGCAGCGTGGCGGGACAGAACTCCTACAATGAGCAGTTCTTC.

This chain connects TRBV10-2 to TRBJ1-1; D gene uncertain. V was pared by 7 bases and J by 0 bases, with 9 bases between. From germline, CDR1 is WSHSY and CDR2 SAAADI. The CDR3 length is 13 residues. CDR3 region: CASTGTLNTEAFF. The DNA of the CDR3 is TGCGCCAGCACTGGCACCTTGAACACTGAAGCTTTCTTT.

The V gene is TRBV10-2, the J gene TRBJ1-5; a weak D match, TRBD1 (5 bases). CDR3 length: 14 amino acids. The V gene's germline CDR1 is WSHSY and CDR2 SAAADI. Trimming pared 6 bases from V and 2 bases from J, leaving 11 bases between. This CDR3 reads CASSQGVGNQPQHF. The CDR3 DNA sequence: TGCGCCAGCAGCCAGGGTGTAGGCAATCAGCCCCAGCATTTT.